The entry below describes one T cell receptor beta chain. Its antigen is currently unknown. A sample-barcoded 5' primer and a J-beta primer mix were used in a second PCR of roughly 7 to 11 cycles. TCRdb analysed the 5' RACE reads with MiXCR anew, one entry per CDR3 protein. In the table there are some 1.4 million distinct CDR3 sequences, roughly 45% of which are singletons. The CDR3 is 13 residues long. Looked up from germline, CDR1 is WNHNN and CDR2 is SYGVQD (reference sequence). The data stem from a study of blood T cells in healthy people across ages. Whole-study results and caveats: Higher naive T cell percentage went strongly together with higher TCR beta diversity.

The chain couples TRBV10-1 to TRBJ2-7; the D gene could be TRBD1 or TRBD2 (6 bases each). The last part of the DNA fits TRBJ2-5 better; the J call may be wrong. Sequenced: blood. This TCR was sampled from a woman between 18 and 29 years old in good health. Written as DNA, the CDR3 is TGCGCCAGCAGCATAGGGGGGAAAGAGACCCAGTACTTC. Protein sequence: CASSIGGKETQYF.